These T cell receptor beta chains were read from a single sample in a study of graft-versus-host responses after intestinal transplantation. Their target antigens are unknown. TCRdb keeps only in-frame clones here, not all; method: immunoSEQ multiplex PCR. Here the sample spans some 140,000 clones, around nine tenths being singletons. The sample was unstimulated CD4+ T cells sorted from spleen or lymph node cells, taken before intestinal transplant. Receptors originate from a human donor who received an intestinal transplant. The CDR3 runs from the conserved cysteine through the conserved F or W. A D gene is named only where the DNA matches it firmly.

D gene: TRBD2; V gene: TRBV6-6; J gene: TRBJ2-5; CDR3 protein: CASSGAGGPGTQYF; CDR3 DNA: TGTGCCAGCAGTGGAGCGGGGGGGCCTGGGACCCAGTACTTC
D gene: .; V gene: TRBV19; J gene: TRBJ2-6; CDR3 protein: CASSIDPPGLTTGANVLTF; CDR3 DNA: TGTGCCAGTAGTATAGATCCCCCTGGACTCACTACTGGGGCCAACGTCCTGACTTTC
D gene: .; V gene: TRBV5-1; J gene: TRBJ1-1; CDR3 protein: CASSLEGQDTEAFF; CDR3 DNA: TGCGCCAGCAGCTTGGAGGGGCAGGACACTGAAGCTTTCTTT
D gene: TRBD1; V gene: TRBV11-1; J gene: TRBJ1-2; CDR3 protein: CASSASGQNYGYTF; CDR3 DNA: TGTGCCAGCAGCGCCTCGGGACAGAACTATGGCTACACCTTC
D gene: TRBD1; V gene: TRBV5-1; J gene: TRBJ1-2; CDR3 protein: CASSPGQGGGYGYTF; CDR3 DNA: TGCGCCAGCAGCCCAGGACAGGGGGGAGGATATGGCTACACCTTC
D gene: .; V gene: TRBV6-1; J gene: TRBJ1-2; CDR3 protein: CASSEGYGYTF; CDR3 DNA: TGTGCCAGCAGTGAAGGCTATGGCTACACCTTC
D gene: .; V gene: TRBV18; J gene: TRBJ2-2; CDR3 protein: CASSLTRDTGELFF; CDR3 DNA: TGTGCCAGCTCATTAACCCGGGACACCGGGGAGCTGTTTTTT
D gene: .; V gene: TRBV27; J gene: TRBJ2-4; CDR3 protein: CASSTGRSIQYF; CDR3 DNA: TGTGCCAGCAGCACGGGGAGATCCATTCAGTACTTC
D gene: TRBD1; V gene: TRBV5-5; J gene: TRBJ1-2; CDR3 protein: CASSPDRDRGYTF; CDR3 DNA: TGTGCCAGCAGCCCCGACAGGGACAGGGGCTACACCTTC
D gene: .; V gene: TRBV6-6; J gene: TRBJ1-2; CDR3 protein: CASSPDPGYGYTF; CDR3 DNA: TGTGCCAGCAGTCCGGACCCAGGGTATGGCTACACCTTC
D gene: .; V gene: TRBV5-4; J gene: TRBJ2-3; CDR3 protein: CASSFGETQYF; CDR3 DNA: TGTGCCAGCAGCTTCGGGGAAACGCAGTATTTT
D gene: .; V gene: TRBV30; J gene: TRBJ2-1; CDR3 protein: CAWGKFPRYNEQFF; CDR3 DNA: TGTGCCTGGGGCAAATTTCCCCGGTACAATGAGCAGTTCTTC
D gene: .; V gene: TRBV7-3; J gene: TRBJ2-3; CDR3 protein: CASSPGTRRDTQYF; CDR3 DNA: TGTGCCAGCAGCCCTGGGACACGCCGAGATACGCAGTATTTT
D gene: .; V gene: TRBV7-9; J gene: TRBJ2-7; CDR3 protein: CASSLAGYGDGQYF; CDR3 DNA: TGTGCCAGCAGCTTAGCAGGGTACGGCGATGGGCAGTACTTC
D gene: .; V gene: TRBV10-3; J gene: TRBJ1-2; CDR3 protein: CAISEKGQDYGYTF; CDR3 DNA: TGTGCCATCAGTGAGAAAGGGCAGGACTATGGCTACACCTTC
D gene: TRBD2; V gene: TRBV5-1; J gene: TRBJ2-5; CDR3 protein: CASSSATSGGETQYF; CDR3 DNA: TGCGCCAGCAGCTCGGCGACTAGCGGGGGGGAGACCCAGTACTTC
D gene: .; V gene: TRBV2; J gene: TRBJ2-1; CDR3 protein: CASSGGFNNEQFF; CDR3 DNA: TGCGCCAGCAGTGGGGGGTTTAACAATGAGCAGTTCTTC
D gene: .; V gene: TRBV7-2; J gene: TRBJ1-1; CDR3 protein: CASSVIIEAFF; CDR3 DNA: TGTGCCAGCAGCGTAATCATTGAAGCTTTCTTT
D gene: .; V gene: TRBV29-1; J gene: TRBJ1-4; CDR3 protein: CSAGLGVGRFGEKLFF; CDR3 DNA: TGCAGCGCGGGGTTGGGGGTGGGCAGGTTCGGCGAAAAACTGTTTTTT
D gene: TRBD1; V gene: TRBV18; J gene: TRBJ2-5; CDR3 protein: CASSGDRQETQYF; CDR3 DNA: TGTGCCAGCTCAGGGGACAGACAAGAGACCCAGTACTTC
D gene: .; V gene: TRBV5-1; J gene: TRBJ2-5; CDR3 protein: CASSSVRLNQETQYF; CDR3 DNA: TGCGCCAGCAGCTCAGTTAGGCTGAACCAAGAGACCCAGTACTTC
D gene: .; V gene: TRBV5-6; J gene: TRBJ1-1; CDR3 protein: CASSQGLYTEAFF; CDR3 DNA: TGTGCCAGCAGTCAGGGCCTTTACACTGAAGCTTTCTTT
D gene: .; V gene: TRBV5-1; J gene: TRBJ2-2; CDR3 protein: CASSFGGPGELFF; CDR3 DNA: TGCGCCAGCAGCTTCGGAGGGCCCGGGGAGCTGTTTTTT
D gene: .; V gene: TRBV11-3; J gene: TRBJ1-2; CDR3 protein: CASSSLDKPGGYGYTF; CDR3 DNA: TGTGCCAGCAGCTCCCTGGATAAGCCCGGCGGCTATGGCTACACCTTC